A selection of T cell receptor beta chains follows, all from one sample in a study of control samples from healthy donors and cancer patients. Assay: immunoSEQ multiplex PCR; the TCRdb copy retains only in-frame clones and omits some. The sample includes roughly 130,000 clones, 70% to 90% seen only once; the top ten take roughly 3.4%. The sequenced sample consisted of blood. These receptors were taken from a man in his fifties or sixties in good health. The CDR3 runs from the conserved cysteine through the conserved F or W. The D gene is left open where the match is weak. Clone size appears in some rows only: once, few, many, or a class for an expanded clone.

size,J,D,V,DNA,CDR3
-,TRBJ2-3,-,TRBV7-3,TGTGCCAGCAGCTTATCTCGTAGCACAGATACGCAGTATTTT,CASSLSRSTDTQYF
-,TRBJ2-7,TRBD1,TRBV11-3,TGTGCCAGCAGCTTAGGACCGGGACAGGGGGAAGACGAGCAGTACTTC,CASSLGPGQGEDEQYF
-,TRBJ2-4,TRBD1,TRBV3-1/TRBV3-2,TGTGCCAGCAGCCATGTGGACAGGGGCAGGAACATTCAGTACTTC,CASSHVDRGRNIQYF
-,TRBJ1-1,TRBD1,TRBV28,TGTGCCAGCAGTTTATACGCGGGACAGGGTGGGGAAACTGAAGCTTTCTTT,CASSLYAGQGGETEAFF
once,TRBJ1-2,-,TRBV7-9,TGTGCCAGCAGCTTAGCGTCGACCGATGGCTACACCTTC,CASSLASTDGYTF
-,TRBJ2-3,-,TRBV6-5,TGTGCCAGCAGTTACTCGGGCCGAACTAGCACAGATACGCAGTATTTT,CASSYSGRTSTDTQYF
-,TRBJ2-1,-,TRBV7-9,TGTGCCAGCAGTAACGATGGGGCCTACAATGAGCAGTTCTTC,CASSNDGAYNEQFF
-,TRBJ1-2,-,TRBV5-1,TGCGCCAGCAGCCAGGGGACCCTGGACTATGGCTACACCTTC,CASSQGTLDYGYTF
-,TRBJ1-2,-,TRBV6-4,TGTGCCAGCAGGCCAGACAGCCGGAGTGGGCTCTATGGCTACACCTTC,CASRPDSRSGLYGYTF
-,TRBJ2-5,-,TRBV6-6,TGTGCCAGCAGTTACTCGGGGGGAAGAGGGGAGACCCAGTACTTC,CASSYSGGRGETQYF
-,TRBJ1-5,-,TRBV28,TGTGCCAGCACTCCGGACGGAGGGGGGAAGACCCAGCATTTT,CASTPDGGGKTQHF
-,TRBJ1-1,TRBD1,TRBV12-3/TRBV12-4,TGTGCCAGCAGTCGACAGGGGCACACTGAAGCTTTCTTT,CASSRQGHTEAFF
-,TRBJ1-1,TRBD1,TRBV12-3/TRBV12-4,TGTGCCAGCAGTTTGGGGACAGGCTTAACTTTCTTT,CASSLGTGLTFF
-,TRBJ1-1,TRBD1,TRBV6-5,TGTGCCAGCACCAGGGGGGGGTATACTGAAGCTTTCTTT,CASTRGGYTEAFF
-,TRBJ1-5,TRBD1,TRBV15,TGTGCCACCAGCAGAGAAAGTAACACAGGGGAGGGCAATCAGCCCCAGCATTTT,CATSRESNTGEGNQPQHF
-,TRBJ1-4,-,TRBV2,TGTGCCAGCAGACCGCGACAGCCTGGAAATGAAAAACTGTTTTTT,CASRPRQPGNEKLFF
-,TRBJ2-1,-,TRBV10-3,TGTGCCATCAGTGAAGCCGGGACTCCAGCCTACAATGAGCAGTTCTTC,CAISEAGTPAYNEQFF
-,TRBJ1-1,TRBD1,TRBV3-1/TRBV3-2,TGTGCCAGCAGCTTACAGGGGGCAGCTTTCTTT,CASSLQGAAFF
-,TRBJ1-5,TRBD1,TRBV5-6,TGTGCCAGCAGCGCCGGGACAGGGGGAAATCAGCCCCAGCATTTT,CASSAGTGGNQPQHF
-,TRBJ1-5,TRBD1,TRBV29-1,TGCAGCGTCGGGGACAGTAGCAATCAGCCCCAGCATTTT,CSVGDSSNQPQHF
-,TRBJ2-3,TRBD2,TRBV28,TGTGCCAGCAGTCCACTAAACGGACTAGCGGGGGCAGATACGCAGTATTTT,CASSPLNGLAGADTQYF
-,TRBJ2-5,-,TRBV7-9,TGTGCCAGCAGCTTAGGACAGGTTGGAGAGACCCAGTACTTC,CASSLGQVGETQYF
-,TRBJ2-3,-,TRBV9,TGTGCCAGCAGCGTAGCTGGGCAGGGGCCCACAGATACGCAGTATTTT,CASSVAGQGPTDTQYF
-,TRBJ1-2,-,TRBV10-3,TGTGCCATCAGTGATGACAGAGGAACCCGCAAGGGCTACACCTTC,CAISDDRGTRKGYTF
-,TRBJ1-3,TRBD1,TRBV4-1,TGCGCCAGCAGCCACGGAGGGGGACAGTCTGGAAACACCATATATTTT,CASSHGGGQSGNTIYF
-,TRBJ2-3,TRBD1,TRBV30,TGTGCCGGGACGCCGACAGGGGGCACAGATACGCAGTATTTT,CAGTPTGGTDTQYF
-,TRBJ1-1,-,TRBV10-3,TGTGCCATCAGGGTAAACACTGAAGCTTTCTTT,CAIRVNTEAFF
-,TRBJ1-3,-,TRBV19,TGTGCCAGTAGTATAAGAGGGCAAATCTCTGGAAACACCATATATTTT,CASSIRGQISGNTIYF
once,TRBJ2-3,-,TRBV30,TGTGCCTGGAGTTCCCCCCGTACCCGGGGCGCAGATACGCAGTATTTT,CAWSSPRTRGADTQYF
-,TRBJ1-6,-,TRBV23-1,TGCGCCCGGGGCAGGCCGGATCTGTGTTCACCCCTCCACTTT,CARGRPDLCSPLHF
-,TRBJ2-2,-,TRBV18,TGTGCCAGCTCACCACGGGCAGGCACCGGGGAGCTGTTTTTT,CASSPRAGTGELFF
-,TRBJ1-4,-,TRBV23-1,TGCGCCAGCAGCCAACACTTGCTGGGTTTATATGAAAAACTGTTTTTT,CASSQHLLGLYEKLFF
once,TRBJ2-7,TRBD1,TRBV4-1,TGCGCCAGCAGCCTTCAATCGACCGGGACAGCTTACGAGCAGTACTTC,CASSLQSTGTAYEQYF
once,TRBJ2-1,-,TRBV12-3/TRBV12-4,TGTGCCAGCAGCTGGACAGAAGGGGGGCAGTTCTTC,CASSWTEGGQFF
-,TRBJ2-1,TRBD2,TRBV19,TGTGCCAGCGAGAGCGGGGGGGCCTCGGATGAGCAGTTCTTC,CASESGGASDEQFF
-,TRBJ2-7,TRBD1,TRBV9,TGTGCCAGCCCTTCTGACAGGGGGTTGTACGAGCAGTACTTC,CASPSDRGLYEQYF
-,TRBJ2-3,TRBD1,TRBV7-9,TGTGCCAGCTCCGACAGGGGGCCGGATGCAGATACGCAGTATTTT,CASSDRGPDADTQYF
-,TRBJ1-1,-,TRBV15,TGTGCCACCAGCAGAGTCGAGAGGGACGACACTGAAGCTTTCTTT,CATSRVERDDTEAFF
-,TRBJ1-6,-,TRBV7-2,TGTGCCAGCAGCTTACTCGTCGGGGGATCGCGGAATTCACCCCTCCACTTT,CASSLLVGGSRNSPLHF
-,TRBJ1-6,TRBD1,TRBV6-5,TGTGCCAGCAGTATGGGACAGACAGTGTCACCCCTCCACTTT,CASSMGQTVSPLHF
-,TRBJ1-1,-,TRBV5-6,TGTGCCAGCAGCTTGCGGGGTGTCGGCCCTGAAGCTTTCTTT,CASSLRGVGPEAFF
-,TRBJ1-5,-,TRBV10-2,TGCGCCAGCAGCCCGACAGTTTCCAATCAGCCCCAGCATTTT,CASSPTVSNQPQHF
-,TRBJ2-5,TRBD2,TRBV5-4,TGTGCCAGCAGCTTGGCTAGCGGGGGCTCCCAAGAGACCCAGTACTTC,CASSLASGGSQETQYF
-,TRBJ2-2,-,TRBV5-6,TGTGCCAGCAGCTTGGACCAGGGTTCCAAGTCCACCGGGGAGCTGTTTTTT,CASSLDQGSKSTGELFF
-,TRBJ2-5,-,TRBV21-1,TGTGCCAGCCCAACATTTAGGGAGACCCAGTACTTC,CASPTFRETQYF
-,TRBJ1-3,TRBD1,TRBV9,TGTGCCAGCAGCGCGGGACAGGGGGTCTCAGGAAACACCATATATTTT,CASSAGQGVSGNTIYF
-,TRBJ1-1,-,TRBV19,TGTGCCAGTAGTATGGGAGGGGGGAACACTGAAGCTTTCTTT,CASSMGGGNTEAFF
-,TRBJ2-3,TRBD2,TRBV4-1,TGCGCCAGCAGCTCAGCAGGGACTAGGAGGTCAGATACGCAGTATTTT,CASSSAGTRRSDTQYF
-,TRBJ1-1,-,TRBV6-4,TGTGCCAGCAGTGACTCGGGGGTTACTGAAGCTTTCTTT,CASSDSGVTEAFF
once,TRBJ2-3,TRBD2,TRBV30,TGTGCCTGGGTTAGCGGGGGGGCTGTAGATACGCAGTATTTT,CAWVSGGAVDTQYF
once,TRBJ1-6,TRBD1,TRBV11-2,TGTGCCAGCAGCTTAGATGGGGTCTTTTATAGGACAGGGGATTCACCCCTCCACTTT,CASSLDGVFYRTGDSPLHF
once,TRBJ2-1,TRBD2,TRBV2,TGTGCCAGCAGTGGCGGGGGGAATGAGCAGTTCTTC,CASSGGGNEQFF
few,TRBJ2-7,-,TRBV11-3,TGTGCCAGCAGCCTCAGGGTGAGTTACGAGCAGTACTTC,CASSLRVSYEQYF
-,TRBJ1-1,-,TRBV5-1,TGCGCCAGCAGCCCCCGGGAAAAGAACACTGAAGCTTTCTTT,CASSPREKNTEAFF